These T cell receptor beta chains were read from a single sample in a study of cytomegalovirus exposure and HLA in healthy donors. Sequencing was performed with immunoSEQ multiplex PCR; in TCRdb, only in-frame clones are kept and a portion is missing. The table lists around 190,000 clones, approximately 79% of them singletons, with approximately 1.5% in the top ten. Material for sequencing was PBMCs. The receptors were sampled from a woman under 30 in good health and CMV-seronegative. CDR3s include the opening cysteine and the closing phenylalanine or tryptophan. Fields, in order: V gene, D gene, clone size, J gene, CDR3 protein, CDR3 DNA. The D gene is left open where the match is weak. Part of the rows lack a size; the others show once, few, many or a class for expanded clones.

v_call: TRBV28; d_call: -; clone_size: -; j_call: TRBJ1-2; cdr3_aa: CASSSLYGYTF; cdr3_nt: TGTGCCAGCAGTTCCCTCTATGGCTACACCTTC
v_call: TRBV28; d_call: -; clone_size: -; j_call: TRBJ2-1; cdr3_aa: CASSLPTGTGWPNNEQFF; cdr3_nt: TGTGCCAGCAGTTTACCGACAGGTACGGGGTGGCCGAACAATGAGCAGTTCTTC
v_call: TRBV13; d_call: TRBD2; clone_size: -; j_call: TRBJ2-5; cdr3_aa: CASSRTSGRSETQYF; cdr3_nt: TGTGCCAGCAGCAGGACTAGCGGGAGGTCGGAGACCCAGTACTTC
v_call: TRBV2; d_call: TRBD1; clone_size: -; j_call: TRBJ1-2; cdr3_aa: CASSSWDRSFYGYTF; cdr3_nt: TGTGCCAGCAGTTCCTGGGACAGAAGTTTCTATGGCTACACCTTC
v_call: TRBV4-1; d_call: TRBD1; clone_size: -; j_call: TRBJ1-3; cdr3_aa: CASSQAGTGLGGNTIYF; cdr3_nt: TGCGCCAGCAGCCAAGCCGGGACAGGGCTGGGTGGAAACACCATATATTTT
v_call: TRBV7-9; d_call: TRBD1; clone_size: few; j_call: TRBJ1-1; cdr3_aa: CASIPQGPNTEAFF; cdr3_nt: TGTGCCAGCATCCCACAGGGGCCGAACACTGAAGCTTTCTTT
v_call: TRBV19; d_call: -; clone_size: -; j_call: TRBJ1-2; cdr3_aa: CASSIFISRAAAYGYTF; cdr3_nt: TGTGCCAGTAGTATTTTTATTTCCAGGGCGGCCGCCTATGGCTACACCTTC
v_call: TRBV2; d_call: TRBD1; clone_size: -; j_call: TRBJ1-2; cdr3_aa: CASAGQGGNYGYTF; cdr3_nt: TGTGCCAGCGCCGGACAGGGAGGCAACTATGGCTACACCTTC
v_call: TRBV4-2; d_call: -; clone_size: few; j_call: TRBJ1-1; cdr3_aa: CASSPGWGNTEAFF; cdr3_nt: TGTGCCAGCAGCCCAGGGTGGGGGAACACTGAAGCTTTCTTT
v_call: TRBV6-1; d_call: TRBD1; clone_size: -; j_call: TRBJ2-7; cdr3_aa: CASSEASGQGSNEQYF; cdr3_nt: TGTGCCAGCAGTGAAGCGTCAGGACAGGGAAGCAACGAGCAGTACTTC
v_call: TRBV4-1; d_call: TRBD1; clone_size: -; j_call: TRBJ1-4; cdr3_aa: CASSQAPGQGYEKLFF; cdr3_nt: TGCGCCAGCAGCCAAGCTCCGGGACAGGGTTACGAAAAACTGTTTTTT
v_call: TRBV7-3; d_call: TRBD1; clone_size: -; j_call: TRBJ1-6; cdr3_aa: CASSQRAGGRSPLHF; cdr3_nt: TGTGCCAGCAGCCAAAGGGCAGGGGGCCGTTCACCCCTCCACTTT
v_call: TRBV15; d_call: -; clone_size: -; j_call: TRBJ2-1; cdr3_aa: CATGTDRNSYNEQFF; cdr3_nt: TGTGCCACGGGGACCGACAGGAACTCCTACAATGAGCAGTTCTTC
v_call: TRBV7-2; d_call: -; clone_size: -; j_call: TRBJ2-2; cdr3_aa: CASSLGQDTGELFF; cdr3_nt: TGTGCCAGCAGCTTAGGACAAGACACCGGGGAGCTGTTTTTT
v_call: TRBV9; d_call: -; clone_size: -; j_call: TRBJ1-6; cdr3_aa: CASSVSSYNSPLHF; cdr3_nt: TGTGCCAGCAGCGTCAGCTCCTATAATTCACCCCTCCACTTT
v_call: TRBV14; d_call: TRBD2; clone_size: -; j_call: TRBJ2-6; cdr3_aa: CASSTGGGANVLTF; cdr3_nt: TGTGCCAGCAGTACGGGAGGTGGGGCCAACGTCCTGACTTTC
v_call: TRBV9; d_call: TRBD2; clone_size: -; j_call: TRBJ2-7; cdr3_aa: CASSVGRGGSYEQYF; cdr3_nt: TGTGCCAGCAGCGTAGGTCGGGGAGGGAGCTACGAGCAGTACTTC
v_call: TRBV2; d_call: -; clone_size: -; j_call: TRBJ1-5; cdr3_aa: CASRGGSNQPQHF; cdr3_nt: TGTGCCAGCAGAGGGGGTTCCAATCAGCCCCAGCATTTT
v_call: TRBV7-3; d_call: -; clone_size: -; j_call: TRBJ2-2; cdr3_aa: CASSLGGANTGELFF; cdr3_nt: TGTGCCAGCAGCTTAGGCGGAGCGAACACCGGGGAGCTGTTTTTT
v_call: TRBV29-1; d_call: -; clone_size: -; j_call: TRBJ1-4; cdr3_aa: CSVLGQNEKLFF; cdr3_nt: TGCAGCGTTCTCGGACAGAATGAAAAACTGTTTTTT
v_call: TRBV7-9; d_call: TRBD2; clone_size: -; j_call: TRBJ2-7; cdr3_aa: CASSSGGFKSVVQYF; cdr3_nt: TGTGCCAGCAGCTCGGGGGGTTTTAAAAGCGTAGTGCAGTACTTC
v_call: TRBV29-1; d_call: -; clone_size: -; j_call: TRBJ1-2; cdr3_aa: CSAPRGSYGYTF; cdr3_nt: TGCAGCGCACCCCGGGGAAGCTATGGCTACACCTTC
v_call: TRBV4-1; d_call: -; clone_size: once; j_call: TRBJ1-6; cdr3_aa: CASSQVAPGHYNSPLHF; cdr3_nt: TGCGCCAGCAGCCAAGTTGCACCGGGACACTATAATTCACCCCTCCACTTT
v_call: TRBV27; d_call: TRBD2; clone_size: -; j_call: TRBJ2-3; cdr3_aa: CASSPRLAATDTQYF; cdr3_nt: TGTGCCAGCAGTCCAAGACTAGCGGCCACAGATACGCAGTATTTT
v_call: TRBV5-6; d_call: TRBD1; clone_size: -; j_call: TRBJ1-2; cdr3_aa: CASSLAKFSRGRVCDGYTF; cdr3_nt: TGTGCCAGCAGCTTGGCCAAGTTCTCCAGGGGGCGAGTTTGCGATGGCTACACCTTC
v_call: TRBV2; d_call: -; clone_size: few; j_call: TRBJ2-3; cdr3_aa: CASLTPTSASDTQYF; cdr3_nt: TGTGCCAGCCTAACCCCGACTTCGGCGTCAGATACGCAGTATTTT
v_call: TRBV5-4; d_call: -; clone_size: -; j_call: TRBJ2-1; cdr3_aa: CASTSRQAYNEQFF; cdr3_nt: TGTGCCAGCACTTCCCGACAGGCCTACAATGAGCAGTTCTTC
v_call: TRBV11-2; d_call: -; clone_size: -; j_call: TRBJ2-1; cdr3_aa: CASSLLRGGGNEQFF; cdr3_nt: TGTGCCAGCAGCTTATTGAGGGGGGGCGGGAATGAGCAGTTCTTC
v_call: TRBV9; d_call: TRBD1; clone_size: -; j_call: TRBJ1-4; cdr3_aa: CASSVGYGTVGEKLFF; cdr3_nt: TGTGCCAGCAGCGTGGGGTACGGGACAGTGGGTGAAAAACTGTTTTTT